What follows are 14 T cell receptor beta chains derived from one specimen sequenced in a study of blood T cell repertoires in COVID-19. Generated by immunoSEQ multiplex PCR, the TCRdb table keeps only in-frame clones and is missing some. Of a few hundred thousand clones listed, approximately 81% are singletons. Sample: peripheral blood. These receptors all stem from a man aged 25 to 45 with active or convalescent COVID-19.

This chain uses TRBV4-1 with TRBJ1-4; D gene unclear. This CDR3 spans 12 amino acids. In germline, CDR1 is MGHRA, CDR2 YSYEKL. Deletions cut 6 bases from V and 8 bases from J, with 10 bases between. The CDR3 loop reads CASSRTGEKLFF. CDR3 coding DNA: TGCGCCAGCAGTCGGACTGGGGAAAAACTGTTTTTT.

The chain carries TRBV2 and TRBJ2-1, with 10 bases that match TRBD2. J lost 8 bases, V lost 4 bases, and 2 bases had no gene match. The CDR3 loop spans 13 amino acids. Germline CDR1 SNHLY, CDR2 FYNNEI. For the CDR3, the DNA is TGTGCCAGCAGTGCGGGGACTAGCGATGAGCAGTTCTTC. It yields the protein CASSAGTSDEQFF.

CDR3 sequence: CASSPDSPTKVEAFF. The CDR3 coding sequence is TGTGCCAGCAGCCCGGACAGCCCCACCAAGGTTGAAGCTTTCTTT. The genes are TRBV3-1 (or the pseudogene TRBV3-2) and TRBJ1-1, with a possible D match to TRBD1 (6 bases). The CDR3 runs to 15 residues. Trimming removed 4 bases from V and 7 bases from J, with 19 bases in between. Germline values: CDR1 LGHDT, CDR2 YNNKEL (reference sequence).

V and J are TRBV5-6 and TRBJ1-3, with 9 bases matching TRBD1. CDR3 length: 19 amino acids. Trimming cost V 3 bases and J 4 bases; bases outside gene matches: 17. The germline V gene has CDR1 SGHDT and CDR2 YYEEEE. CDR3 bases: TGTGCCAGCAGCTCCCTAGGGGACAGGGTGGCCGTCTACGGAAACACCATATATTTT. It is translated as CASSSLGDRVAVYGNTIYF.

CDR3 nucleotides: TGCGCCAGCAGCGCCAGATCACGGGGACAGGGGCTAATTTCCTACGAGCAGTACTTC. This translates into CASSARSRGQGLISYEQYF. This rearrangement joins TRBV5-1 to TRBJ2-7, with 10 bases matching TRBD1. CDR3 size: 19 residues. V trimming: 4 bases; J trimming: 1 base; junction bases outside the gene matches: 17. CDR1 is SGHRS, CDR2 YFSETQ, per germline.

V usage is TRBV7-2 and J usage is TRBJ1-6; a weak D match, TRBD1 (5 bases). CDR3 length: 16 residues. Trimming stripped 2 bases from V and 7 bases from J, with 15 bases between. CDR1 is SGHTA and CDR2 is FQGNSA in the germline V gene. The chain's CDR3 is CASSLLSSRGNSPLHF. In nucleotides, the CDR3 is TGTGCCAGCAGCTTATTGAGTTCCCGGGGGAATTCACCCCTCCACTTT.

The V gene is TRBV28, the J gene TRBJ1-1; tentatively, D is TRBD1 (6 bases). Trimming shortened V by 5 bases and J by 2 bases, and 21 bases separated the two germline ends. The CDR3 sequence is 17 residues long. Germline V gives CDR1 MDHEN, CDR2 SYDVKM. DNA of the CDR3: TGTGCCAGCAGTCCCACGACGTTAAGACAGGACAACACTGAAGCTTTCTTT. The encoded protein is CASSPTTLRQDNTEAFF.

This chain uses TRBV7-9 with TRBJ2-3; 8 positions agree with TRBD1. Germline CDR1 is SEHNR and CDR2 is FQNEAQ (reference sequence). V dropped 5 bases and J dropped 7; count of bases not matched to a gene: 11. CDR3 length: 15 residues. CDR3 nucleotide sequence: TGTGCCAGCAGCCATGCAGGGGGCTCAGGGTATACGCAGTATTTT. It codes for CASSHAGGSGYTQYF.

The CDR3 DNA reads TGCGCCAGCAGCCACCCTAGCGGAACCTACGAGCAGTACTTC. Its translation is CASSHPSGTYEQYF. The chain has TRBV4-1 and TRBJ2-7; 7 nucleotides agree with TRBD2. Germline V gives CDR1 MGHRA, CDR2 YSYEKL. CDR3 length equals 14 residues. J lost 2 bases, V lost 3 bases, and 4 bases had no gene match.

The chain joins TRBV5-6 to TRBJ1-6, with 12 bases fitting TRBD1. V was clipped by 2 bases and J by 6 bases; unmatched bases: 3. The CDR3 has 16 amino acids. The V gene's germline CDR1 is SGHDT and CDR2 YYEEEE. In DNA form, the CDR3 reads TGTGCCAGCAGCTTAGGGACAGGGGGCCTTAATTCACCCCTCCACTTT. Its translation: CASSLGTGGLNSPLHF.

The chain is built from TRBV9 and TRBJ2-7, with 8 bases that match TRBD2. Germline values: CDR1 SGDLS, CDR2 YYNGEE. The CDR3 totals 18 residues. V dropped 0 bases and J dropped 0; count of bases not matched to a gene: 11. CDR3 loop: CASSVGWSSGPSSYEQYF. In DNA form, the CDR3 reads TGTGCCAGCAGCGTAGGATGGTCTAGCGGGCCGAGCTCCTACGAGCAGTACTTC.

V is TRBV3-1 (or the pseudogene TRBV3-2) and J is TRBJ1-1; tentative D call: TRBD1 (6 bases). Germline assignment: CDR1 LGHDT and CDR2 YNNKEL (reference sequence). Deletions cut 4 bases from V and 1 base from J, with 7 bases between. This CDR3 has 13 residues. The CDR3 loop is CASSRTANTEAFF. The CDR3 DNA reads TGTGCCAGCAGCCGGACAGCGAACACTGAAGCTTTCTTT.

The J gene is TRBJ1-1, the V gene TRBV2; possibly TRBD1 for D (6 bases). The germline V gene has CDR1 SNHLY and CDR2 FYNNEI. The germline V and J ends were trimmed by 5 bases and 5 bases, with 12 bases remaining between them. This CDR3 comprises 13 residues. The CDR3 sequence is CASSTTGRTEAFF. DNA of the CDR3: TGTGCCAGCAGTACCACAGGGCGGACTGAAGCTTTCTTT. Based on the CDR3 plus reference TRBV2 and TRBJ1-1, the full variable domain is EPEVTQTPSHQVTQMGQEVILRCVPISNHLYFYWYRQILGQKVEFLVSFYNNEISEKSEIFDDQFSVERPDGSNFTLKIRSTKLEDSAMYFCASSTTGRTEAFFGQGTRLTVV.

This sequence joins TRBV28 and TRBJ2-1; a possible D gene is TRBD1 (6 bases). Trimming removed 5 bases at V and 12 bases at J, with 17 bases between. The CDR3 sequence is 13 residues long. The germline V gene has CDR1 MDHEN and CDR2 SYDVKM. Written as DNA, the CDR3 is TGTGCCAGCAGTCCCCAAGGGACATTGGGGCAGTTCTTC. Protein product: CASSPQGTLGQFF.